The sequence of this T cell receptor beta chain was determined in a study of T-cell reconstitution after alpha-beta-depleted transplantation in children. Study-wide results and limits: Recipient T cells and thymic progenitors that survived were the source of the high TCRbeta diversity seen at day 60 in some patients.

Molecular barcoding with unique molecular identifiers was used for the TCRbeta library. TCRdb passed the PCR reads through MiXCR, listing each CDR3 protein once. The repertoire includes approximately 490,000 distinct CDR3 sequences, 8% to 11% of them detected once, and around 2% sits in the top ten. This clonotype was counted between two and nine times. Its antigen is unidentified. This CDR3 contains 12 residues. Germline V gene sequence: CDR1 SEHNR, CDR2 FQNEAQ (reference sequence). V and J are TRBV7-9 and TRBJ2-1; 7 bases are shared with TRBD2. The source material was PBMCs, sampled before TCRalphabeta/CD19-depleted stem cell transplant. The clonotype was recovered from a child under 10 years old with inherited bone marrow failure, due to receive a stem cell transplant. The CDR3 protein is CAGGGRDNEQFF. The CDR3 region has the DNA TGTGCTGGAGGTGGGAGGGACAATGAGCAGTTCTTC. The full variable domain, rest sourced from reference TRBV7-9 and TRBJ2-1, is DTGVSQNPRHKITKRGQNVTFRCDPISEHNRLYWYRQTLGQGPEFLTYFQNEAQLEKSRLLSDRFSAERPKGSFSTLEIQRTEQGDSAMYLCAGGGRDNEQFFGPGTRLTVL.